This is a list of T cell receptor beta chains from one sample in a study of cytomegalovirus exposure and HLA in healthy donors. This table comes from immunoSEQ multiplex PCR, and its TCRdb copy is limited to in-frame clones, with some not included. Of about 140,000 clones in the sample, about four fifths were seen once. Sequenced sample: PBMCs. The receptor set was obtained from a man aged 25-45 years in good health. Each CDR3 is given without its conserved first and last residue. D genes are given only for firm matches.

d_gene: TRBD1
len: 13
j_gene: TRBJ2-7
v_gene: TRBV27
CDR3aa: ASSWAGQGRYEQY

d_gene: TRBD1
len: 12
j_gene: TRBJ2-1
v_gene: TRBV2
CDR3aa: ASRLGTEDNEQF

d_gene: TRBD1
len: 14
j_gene: TRBJ2-7
v_gene: TRBV4-1
CDR3aa: ASSQGPGQETYEQY

d_gene: TRBD2
len: 12
j_gene: TRBJ2-1
v_gene: TRBV19
CDR3aa: ATQTSGDYNEQF

d_gene: NA
len: 9
j_gene: TRBJ2-7
v_gene: TRBV19
CDR3aa: ASTERDEQY

d_gene: NA
len: 19
j_gene: TRBJ1-5
v_gene: TRBV21-1
CDR3aa: ASSKGPGRDSTEGSNQPQH

d_gene: NA
len: 12
j_gene: TRBJ2-7
v_gene: TRBV7-8
CDR3aa: ASSLGSGTYEQY

d_gene: TRBD2
len: 18
j_gene: TRBJ2-3
v_gene: TRBV19
CDR3aa: ASSTDLDRGRTSGTDTQY

d_gene: TRBD2
len: 13
j_gene: TRBJ2-1
v_gene: TRBV27
CDR3aa: ASSLVAGRANEQF

d_gene: TRBD1
len: 14
j_gene: TRBJ1-1
v_gene: TRBV18
CDR3aa: ASSPLDRGRGAEAF